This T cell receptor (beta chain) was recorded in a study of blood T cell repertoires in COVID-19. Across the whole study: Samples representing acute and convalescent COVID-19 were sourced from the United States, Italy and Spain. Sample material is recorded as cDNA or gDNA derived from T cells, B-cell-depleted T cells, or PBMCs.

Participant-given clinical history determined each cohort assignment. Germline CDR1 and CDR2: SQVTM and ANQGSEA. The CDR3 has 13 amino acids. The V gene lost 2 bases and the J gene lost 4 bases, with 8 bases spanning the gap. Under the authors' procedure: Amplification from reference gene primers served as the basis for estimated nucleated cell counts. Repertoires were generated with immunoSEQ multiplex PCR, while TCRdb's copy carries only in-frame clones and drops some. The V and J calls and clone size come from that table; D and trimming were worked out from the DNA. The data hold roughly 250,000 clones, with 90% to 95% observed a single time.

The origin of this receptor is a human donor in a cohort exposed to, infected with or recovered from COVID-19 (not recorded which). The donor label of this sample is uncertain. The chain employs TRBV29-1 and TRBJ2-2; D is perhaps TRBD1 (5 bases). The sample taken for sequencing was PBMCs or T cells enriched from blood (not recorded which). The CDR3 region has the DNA TGCAGCGTTGAACAGGGTGGCACCGGGGAGCTGTTTTTT. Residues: CSVEQGGTGELFF.